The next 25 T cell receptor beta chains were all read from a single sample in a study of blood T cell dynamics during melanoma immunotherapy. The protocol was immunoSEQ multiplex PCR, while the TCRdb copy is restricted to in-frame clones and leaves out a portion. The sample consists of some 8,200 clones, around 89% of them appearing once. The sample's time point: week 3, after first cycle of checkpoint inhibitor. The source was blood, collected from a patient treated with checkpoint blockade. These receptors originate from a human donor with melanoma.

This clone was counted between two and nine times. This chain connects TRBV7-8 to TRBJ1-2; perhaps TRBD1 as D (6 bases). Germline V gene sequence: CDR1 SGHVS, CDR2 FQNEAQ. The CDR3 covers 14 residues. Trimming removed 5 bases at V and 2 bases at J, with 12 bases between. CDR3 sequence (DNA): TGTGCCAGCAGCCTAGGACAGACGAACTATGGCTACACCTTC. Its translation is CASSLGQTNYGYTF.

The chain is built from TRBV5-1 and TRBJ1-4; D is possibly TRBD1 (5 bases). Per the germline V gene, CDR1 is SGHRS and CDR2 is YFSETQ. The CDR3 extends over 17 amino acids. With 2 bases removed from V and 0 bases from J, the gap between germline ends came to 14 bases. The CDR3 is CASSFALQTATNEKLFF. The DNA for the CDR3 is TGCGCCAGCAGCTTCGCTTTACAGACAGCAACTAATGAAAAACTGTTTTTT.

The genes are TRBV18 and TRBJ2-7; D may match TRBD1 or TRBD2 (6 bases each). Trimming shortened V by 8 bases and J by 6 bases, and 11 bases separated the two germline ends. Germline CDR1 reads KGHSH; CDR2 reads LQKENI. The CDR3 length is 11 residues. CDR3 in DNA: TGTGCCAGCCAACAGGGAGGCGAGCAGTACTTC. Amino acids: CASQQGGEQYF.

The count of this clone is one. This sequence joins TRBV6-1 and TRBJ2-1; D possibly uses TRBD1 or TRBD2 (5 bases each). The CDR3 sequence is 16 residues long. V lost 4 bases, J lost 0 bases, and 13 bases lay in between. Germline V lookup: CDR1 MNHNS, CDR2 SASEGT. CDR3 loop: CASSARRGRSYNEQFF. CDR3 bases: TGTGCCAGCAGTGCTCGTCGGGGCCGCTCCTACAATGAGCAGTTCTTC.

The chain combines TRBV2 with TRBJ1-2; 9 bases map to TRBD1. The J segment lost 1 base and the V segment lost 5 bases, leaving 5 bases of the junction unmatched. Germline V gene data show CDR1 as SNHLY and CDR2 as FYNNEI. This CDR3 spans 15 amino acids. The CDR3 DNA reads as TGTGCCAGCAGTTGGGACAGGGCGTATAACTATGGCTACACCTTC. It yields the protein CASSWDRAYNYGYTF.

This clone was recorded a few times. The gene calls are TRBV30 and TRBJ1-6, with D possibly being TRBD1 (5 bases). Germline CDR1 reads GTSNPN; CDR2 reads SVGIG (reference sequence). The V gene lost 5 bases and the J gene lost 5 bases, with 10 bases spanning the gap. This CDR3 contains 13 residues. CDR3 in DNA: TGTGCCTGGCGGGACGACCATAATTCACCCCTCCACTTT. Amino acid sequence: CAWRDDHNSPLHF.

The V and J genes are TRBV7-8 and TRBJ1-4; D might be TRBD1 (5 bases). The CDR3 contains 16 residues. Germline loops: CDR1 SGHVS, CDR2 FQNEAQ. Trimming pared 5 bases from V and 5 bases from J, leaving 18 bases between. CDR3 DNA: TGTGCCAGCAGCCTGATTACAGGAGGTTCGAATGAAAAACTGTTTTTT. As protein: CASSLITGGSNEKLFF. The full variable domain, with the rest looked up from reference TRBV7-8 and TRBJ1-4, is GAGVSQSPRYKVAKRGQDVALRCDPISGHVSLFWYQQALGQGPEFLTYFQNEAQLDKSGLPSDRFFAERPEGSVSTLKIQRTQQEDSAVYLCASSLITGGSNEKLFFGSGTQLSVL.

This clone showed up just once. Written as DNA, the CDR3 is TGTGCCAGCAGCCCCAGGGGGTGGGGAGGGCATGGCTACACCTTC. Protein product: CASSPRGWGGHGYTF. The genes are TRBV9 and TRBJ1-2; 7 positions agree with TRBD1. The CDR3 is 15 amino acids. V lost 4 bases and J lost 6; bases outside the gene matches: 12. Germline values: CDR1 SGDLS, CDR2 YYNGEE.

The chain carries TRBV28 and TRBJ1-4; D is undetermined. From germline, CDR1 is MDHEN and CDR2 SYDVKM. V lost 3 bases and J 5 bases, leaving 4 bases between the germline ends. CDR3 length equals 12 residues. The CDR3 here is CASSFLNEKLFF. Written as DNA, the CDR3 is TGTGCCAGCAGTTTCCTGAATGAAAAACTGTTTTTT.

The CDR3 nucleotides are TGTGCCAGCAGCCCCGAGATGGGGGCGACTGAAGCTTTCTTT. It translates to CASSPEMGATEAFF. The V call is TRBV7-9, the J call TRBJ1-1; tentatively, D is TRBD1 (6 bases). The ends were cut back, 5 bases at V and 5 bases at J, with 15 bases in the middle. From germline, CDR1 is SEHNR and CDR2 FQNEAQ (reference sequence). This CDR3 has 14 amino acids.

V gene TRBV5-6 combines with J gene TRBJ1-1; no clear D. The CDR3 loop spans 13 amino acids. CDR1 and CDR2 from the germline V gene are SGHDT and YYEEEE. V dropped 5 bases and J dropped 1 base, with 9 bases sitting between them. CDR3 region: CASSRGRNTEAFF. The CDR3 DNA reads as TGTGCCAGCAGTCGAGGGCGGAACACTGAAGCTTTCTTT.

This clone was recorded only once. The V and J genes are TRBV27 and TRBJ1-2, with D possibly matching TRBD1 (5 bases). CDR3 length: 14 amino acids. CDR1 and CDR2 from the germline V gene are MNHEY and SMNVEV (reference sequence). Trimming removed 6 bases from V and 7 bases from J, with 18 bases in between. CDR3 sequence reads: CASSPGTGYTGYTF. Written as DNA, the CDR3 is TGTGCCAGCAGCCCCGGGACGGGGTATACTGGCTACACCTTC.

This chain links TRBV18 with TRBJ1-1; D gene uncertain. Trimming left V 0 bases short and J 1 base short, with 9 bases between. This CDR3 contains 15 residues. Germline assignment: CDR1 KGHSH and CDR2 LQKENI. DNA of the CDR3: TGTGCCAGCTCACCACCGAAGGGCCGGAACACTGAAGCTTTCTTT. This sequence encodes CASSPPKGRNTEAFF.

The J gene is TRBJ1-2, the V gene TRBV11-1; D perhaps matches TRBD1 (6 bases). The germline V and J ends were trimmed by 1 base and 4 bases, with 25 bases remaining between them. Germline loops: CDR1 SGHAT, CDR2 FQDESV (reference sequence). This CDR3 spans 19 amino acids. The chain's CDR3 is CASSLVNKKGRGFGYGYTF. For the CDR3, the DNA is TGTGCCAGCAGCTTAGTAAATAAAAAGGGCAGGGGATTTGGCTATGGCTACACCTTC.

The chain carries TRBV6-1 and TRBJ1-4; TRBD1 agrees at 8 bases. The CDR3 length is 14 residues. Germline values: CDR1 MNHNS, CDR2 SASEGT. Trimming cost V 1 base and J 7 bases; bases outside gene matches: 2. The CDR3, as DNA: TGTGCCAGCAGTGAAGGGACAGGGTTTGAAAAACTGTTTTTT. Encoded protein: CASSEGTGFEKLFF.

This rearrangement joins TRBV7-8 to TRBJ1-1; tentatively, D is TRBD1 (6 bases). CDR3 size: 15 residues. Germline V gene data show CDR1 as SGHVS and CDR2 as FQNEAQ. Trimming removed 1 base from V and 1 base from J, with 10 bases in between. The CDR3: CASSLGQTGNTEAFF. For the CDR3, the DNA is TGTGCCAGCAGCTTAGGACAGACAGGGAACACTGAAGCTTTCTTT.

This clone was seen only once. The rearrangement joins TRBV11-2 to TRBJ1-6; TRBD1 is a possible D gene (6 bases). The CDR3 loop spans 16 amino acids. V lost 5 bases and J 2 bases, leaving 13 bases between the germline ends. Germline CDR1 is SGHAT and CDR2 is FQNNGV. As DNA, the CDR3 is TGTGCCAGCAGCCCGCCCGGGACACCCTATAATTCACCCCTCCACTTT. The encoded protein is CASSPPGTPYNSPLHF.

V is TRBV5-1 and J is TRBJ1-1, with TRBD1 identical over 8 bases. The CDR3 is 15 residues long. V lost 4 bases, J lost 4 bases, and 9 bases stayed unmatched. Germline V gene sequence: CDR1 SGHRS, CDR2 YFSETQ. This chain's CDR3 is CASSILRTGGTEAFF. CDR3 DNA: TGCGCCAGCAGCATACTTCGAACAGGGGGCACTGAAGCTTTCTTT.

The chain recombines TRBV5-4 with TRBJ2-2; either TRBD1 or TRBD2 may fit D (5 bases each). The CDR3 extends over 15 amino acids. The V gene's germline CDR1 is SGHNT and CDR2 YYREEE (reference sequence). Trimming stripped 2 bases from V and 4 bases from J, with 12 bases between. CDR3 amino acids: CASSFLGTGTGELFF. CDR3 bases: TGTGCCAGCAGCTTCCTCGGGACGGGCACCGGGGAGCTGTTTTTT.

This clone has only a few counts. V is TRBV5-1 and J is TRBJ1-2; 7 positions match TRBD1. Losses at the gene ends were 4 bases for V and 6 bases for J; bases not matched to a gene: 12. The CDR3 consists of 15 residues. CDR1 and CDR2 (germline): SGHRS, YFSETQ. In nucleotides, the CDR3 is TGCGCCAGCAGCCGAATAACGACAGGGTCGGATGGCTACACCTTC. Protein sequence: CASSRITTGSDGYTF. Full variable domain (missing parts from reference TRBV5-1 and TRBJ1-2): KAGVTQTPRYLIKTRGQQVTLSCSPISGHRSVSWYQQTPGQGLQFLFEYFSETQRNKGNFPGRFSGRQFSNSRSEMNVSTLELGDSALYLCASSRITTGSDGYTFGSGTRLTVV.

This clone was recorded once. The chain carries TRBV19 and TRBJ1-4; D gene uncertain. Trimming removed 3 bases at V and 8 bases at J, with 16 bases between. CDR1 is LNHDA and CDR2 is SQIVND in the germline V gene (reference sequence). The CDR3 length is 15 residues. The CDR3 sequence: CASSIVASSGEKLFF. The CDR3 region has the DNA TGTGCCAGTAGTATCGTGGCCTCATCGGGAGAAAAACTGTTTTTT. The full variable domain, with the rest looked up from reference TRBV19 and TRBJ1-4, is DGGITQSPKYLFRKEGQNVTLSCEQNLNHDAMYWYRQDPGQGLRLIYYSQIVNDFQKGDIAEGYSVSREKKESFPLTVTSAQKNPTAFYLCASSIVASSGEKLFFGSGTQLSVL.

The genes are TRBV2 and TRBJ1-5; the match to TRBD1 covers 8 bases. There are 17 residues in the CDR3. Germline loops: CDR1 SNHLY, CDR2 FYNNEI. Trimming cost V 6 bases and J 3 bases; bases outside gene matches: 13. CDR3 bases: TGTGCCAGCAGATCAGGCTACAGACAGGGGAACAATCAGCCCCAGCATTTT. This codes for CASRSGYRQGNNQPQHF. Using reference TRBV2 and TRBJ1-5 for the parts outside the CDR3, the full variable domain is EPEVTQTPSHQVTQMGQEVILRCVPISNHLYFYWYRQILGQKVEFLVSFYNNEISEKSEIFDDQFSVERPDGSNFTLKIRSTKLEDSAMYFCASRSGYRQGNNQPQHFGDGTRLSIL.

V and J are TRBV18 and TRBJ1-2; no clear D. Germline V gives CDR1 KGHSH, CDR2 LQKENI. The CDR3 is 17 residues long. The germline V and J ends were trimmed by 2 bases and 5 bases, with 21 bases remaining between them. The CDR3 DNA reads TGTGCCAGCTCACCAAATTCTAACACGCTACAACCTTATGGCTACACCTTC. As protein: CASSPNSNTLQPYGYTF.

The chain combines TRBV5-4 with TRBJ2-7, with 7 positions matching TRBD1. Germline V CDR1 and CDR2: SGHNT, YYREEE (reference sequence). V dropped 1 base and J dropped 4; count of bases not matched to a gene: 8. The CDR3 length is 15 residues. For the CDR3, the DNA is TGTGCCAGCAGCTTGAATTCCGGGACAGAGTACGAGCAGTACTTC. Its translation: CASSLNSGTEYEQYF.

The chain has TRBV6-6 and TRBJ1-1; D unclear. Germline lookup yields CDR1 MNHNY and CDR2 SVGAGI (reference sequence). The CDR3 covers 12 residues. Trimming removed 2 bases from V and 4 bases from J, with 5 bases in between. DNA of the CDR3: TGTGCCAGCAGTTACGCCACCACTGAAGCTTTCTTT. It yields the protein CASSYATTEAFF.